This is a list of T cell receptor beta chains from one sample in a study of OX40 agonist ivuxolimab in advanced cancers. Measured with immunoSEQ multiplex PCR; TCRdb has only the in-frame clones, and not every one. The sample includes about 12,000 clones, just under 75% seen only once; the top ten take less than 35%. This specimen consisted of CD4+ or CD8+ T cells sorted from blood, obtained in a trial of the OX40 agonist ivuxolimab. Receptors originate from an adult with an advanced solid tumor such as melanoma, head and neck, liver or kidney cancer. Both conserved end residues are part of each CDR3. A D gene is named only where the DNA matches it firmly. Size tells how often a clone was seen (once, few, many) or the class of an expanded clone, and some rows leave it out.

clone_size | d_call | j_call | cdr3_length | v_call | cdr3_aa | cdr3_nt
NA | NA | TRBJ2-2 | 16 | TRBV7-2 | CASSLPTGWGSGELFF | TGTGCCAGCAGCTTACCAACCGGGTGGGGGTCCGGGGAGCTGTTTTTT
NA | NA | TRBJ1-5 | 16 | TRBV27 | CASSLTPGHRNQPQHF | TGTGCCAGCAGTTTAACCCCGGGACACAGAAATCAGCCCCAGCATTTT
once | NA | TRBJ2-7 | 13 | TRBV5-1 | CASSLVYGNEQYF | TGCGCCAGCAGCTTGGTATACGGGAACGAGCAGTACTTC
NA | NA | TRBJ2-2 | 16 | TRBV9 | CASSVEGGGGTGELFF | TGTGCCAGCAGCGTAGAGGGGGGCGGTGGCACCGGGGAGCTGTTTTTT
NA | TRBD1 | TRBJ1-2 | 16 | TRBV6-1 | CASSGHQTGPLAGYTF | TGTGCCAGCAGTGGCCACCAGACAGGGCCCCTCGCTGGCTACACCTTC
NA | NA | TRBJ1-1 | 14 | TRBV9 | CASSVGVFATEAFF | TGTGCCAGCAGCGTAGGAGTATTTGCTACTGAAGCTTTCTTT
NA | NA | TRBJ2-5 | 15 | TRBV29-1 | CSVWGGAVVQETQYF | TGCAGCGTCTGGGGGGGCGCGGTGGTTCAAGAGACCCAGTACTTC
NA | TRBD1 | TRBJ2-5 | 14 | TRBV29-1 | CSVAGTVDQETQYF | TGCAGCGTCGCCGGGACAGTCGACCAAGAGACCCAGTACTTC
NA | TRBD2 | TRBJ2-5 | 15 | TRBV28 | CASSLWTSEVETQYF | TGTGCCAGCAGCTTATGGACTAGCGAGGTAGAGACCCAGTACTTC
few | TRBD1 | TRBJ1-1 | 13 | TRBV2 | CASGAGGDTEAFF | TGTGCCAGCGGGGCAGGGGGGGACACTGAAGCTTTCTTT
once | NA | TRBJ2-1 | 16 | TRBV29-1 | CSVTPSRGATYNEQFF | TGCAGCGTTACCCCCTCTAGGGGGGCGACCTACAATGAGCAGTTCTTC
NA | NA | TRBJ1-6 | 13 | TRBV28 | CASSPTGPSPLHF | TGTGCCAGCAGTCCCACAGGGCCTTCACCCCTCCACTTT
NA | NA | TRBJ2-7 | 13 | TRBV9 | CASTPGTGGEQYF | TGTGCCAGCACTCCCGGCACAGGTGGGGAGCAGTACTTC
NA | NA | TRBJ2-7 | 15 | TRBV4-1 | CASSQEGTDSYEQYF | TGCGCCAGCAGCCAAGAAGGAACGGATTCCTACGAGCAGTACTTC
NA | NA | TRBJ1-1 | 14 | TRBV6-5 | CASSYTAQNTEAFF | TGTGCCAGCAGTTACACAGCCCAGAACACTGAAGCTTTCTTT
once | TRBD2 | TRBJ2-7 | 16 | TRBV6-6 | CASSYLLAGGPYEQYF | TGTGCCAGCAGTTACCTCCTAGCGGGGGGACCCTACGAGCAGTACTTC
NA | NA | TRBJ2-7 | 13 | TRBV27 | CASSLGVTYEQYF | TGTGCCAGCAGTTTAGGGGTTACCTACGAGCAGTACTTC
NA | TRBD2 | TRBJ2-7 | 15 | TRBV28 | CASSLGLAGDYEQYF | TGTGCCAGCAGTCTGGGACTAGCGGGAGACTACGAGCAGTACTTC
NA | NA | TRBJ1-2 | 14 | TRBV18 | CASSPPRADYGYTF | TGTGCCAGCTCACCTCCGAGGGCAGACTATGGCTACACCTTC
NA | NA | TRBJ2-1 | 11 | TRBV4-1 | CASSQRGEQFF | TGCGCCAGCAGCCAAAGGGGTGAGCAGTTCTTC
NA | TRBD1 | TRBJ1-2 | 18 | TRBV5-5 | CASSKEGQTPTLNYGYTF | TGTGCCAGCAGCAAAGAGGGACAGACGCCGACTTTGAACTATGGCTACACCTTC
NA | NA | TRBJ1-5 | 15 | TRBV2 | CASSEGGVSNQPQHF | TGTGCCAGCAGTGAAGGGGGGGTTAGCAATCAGCCCCAGCATTTT
NA | TRBD2 | TRBJ2-1 | 11 | TRBV7-9 | CASTRGGEQFF | TGTGCCAGCACCCGGGGGGGTGAGCAGTTCTTC
once | TRBD1 | TRBJ1-2 | 13 | TRBV6-5 | CASSPGTGYGYTF | TGTGCCAGCAGTCCCGGGACAGGGTACGGCTACACCTTC
once | TRBD1 | TRBJ2-1 | 13 | TRBV27 | CASSLGQGNEQFF | TGTGCCAGCAGTTTGGGACAGGGCAATGAGCAGTTCTTC
NA | NA | TRBJ2-7 | 13 | TRBV5-6 | CASSPGQLYEQYF | TGTGCCAGCAGCCCAGGACAGCTCTACGAGCAGTACTTC
NA | NA | TRBJ2-7 | 16 | TRBV7-8 | CASSVGGTNLDYEQYF | TGTGCCAGCAGCGTCGGGGGTACCAACCTGGACTACGAGCAGTACTTC
NA | TRBD2 | TRBJ2-7 | 16 | TRBV28 | CASSLYSGRDGFEQYF | TGTGCCAGCAGTTTGTATTCAGGGAGGGATGGATTCGAGCAGTACTTC
once | NA | TRBJ2-1 | 15 | TRBV9 | CASSVGQVPYNEQFF | TGTGCCAGCAGCGTAGGGCAGGTACCATACAATGAGCAGTTCTTC
medium-sized | TRBD1 | TRBJ2-1 | 13 | TRBV10-3 | CAILRGTDNEQFF | TGTGCCATTTTAAGGGGGACAGACAATGAGCAGTTCTTC
NA | TRBD1 | TRBJ1-2 | 15 | TRBV30 | CAWSPGQGGDYGYTF | TGTGCCTGGAGCCCCGGACAGGGGGGAGACTATGGCTACACCTTC
NA | NA | TRBJ2-2 | 13 | TRBV4-1 | CASSQALAGELFF | TGCGCCAGCAGCCAAGCCCTGGCCGGGGAGCTGTTTTTT
NA | NA | TRBJ2-1 | 16 | TRBV28 | CASSLISFVGLYEQFF | TGTGCCAGCAGTTTAATCAGCTTCGTTGGCTTGTATGAGCAGTTCTTC
once | NA | TRBJ2-3 | 14 | TRBV7-9 | CASSDTGAADTQYF | TGTGCCAGCAGTGATACAGGTGCCGCGGATACGCAGTATTTT
NA | NA | TRBJ2-3 | 15 | TRBV19 | CASSIVTESTDTQYF | TGTGCCAGTAGTATAGTAACGGAAAGCACAGATACGCAGTATTTT
NA | TRBD1 | TRBJ1-5 | 14 | TRBV10-3 | CAVDSGGASQPQHF | TGTGCCGTAGATTCAGGGGGCGCGAGTCAGCCCCAGCATTTT
NA | NA | TRBJ2-7 | 17 | TRBV28 | CASSLEYLGAFTYEQYF | TGTGCCAGCAGTTTAGAGTACTTGGGCGCATTTACCTACGAGCAGTACTTC
NA | NA | TRBJ2-2 | 18 | TRBV21-1 | CASSKGARGQDHTGELFF | TGTGCCAGCAGCAAAGGGGCGCGGGGACAGGACCACACCGGGGAGCTGTTTTTT
NA | NA | TRBJ2-1 | 18 | TRBV7-6 | CASSLGLGAPGSYNEQFF | TGTGCCAGCAGCTTAGGGTTGGGGGCCCCCGGCTCCTACAATGAGCAGTTCTTC
NA | TRBD1 | TRBJ1-2 | 14 | TRBV19 | CASSPGTGKYGYTF | TGTGCCAGTAGTCCCGGGACAGGGAAATATGGCTACACCTTC
NA | TRBD2 | TRBJ2-7 | 18 | TRBV12-5 | CASGLVVIAGKPSYEQYF | TGTGCTAGTGGTTTGGTAGTAATAGCGGGTAAACCGTCCTACGAGCAGTACTTC